A single sample is the source of the 22 T cell receptor beta chains below, sequenced in a study of blood T cell repertoires in COVID-19. Profiled with immunoSEQ multiplex PCR; TCRdb holds only in-frame clones, not every one. The sample records 100,000 or so clones, 80% to 90% being singletons. Sequencing was done on a sample of peripheral blood. The receptors come from a human donor in a cohort sampled during active COVID-19.

This clone has a single count. The chain joins TRBV30 to TRBJ2-7, with TRBD2 matching over 10 bases. The CDR3 covers 19 residues. The V gene end was trimmed by 0 bases and the J gene end by 1 base; junction bases not matched to a gene: 15. Germline V gene sequence: CDR1 GTSNPN, CDR2 SVGIG (reference sequence). The CDR3 nucleotides are TGTGCCTGGAGTGTTTCTTTTGGACGGACTAGCGGATTTTCCTACGAGCAGTACTTC. Its protein product is CAWSVSFGRTSGFSYEQYF. The full variable domain, its missing parts supplied by reference TRBV30 and TRBJ2-7, is SQTIHQWPATLVQPVGSPLSLECTVEGTSNPNLYWYRQAAGRGLQLLFYSVGIGQISSEVPQNLSASRPQDRQFILSSKKLLLSDSGFYLCAWSVSFGRTSGFSYEQYFGPGTRLTVT.

In regard to this clone: Other DNA sequences of this sample code for an identical CDR3. The chain uses TRBV11-2 and TRBJ1-1, with D possibly being TRBD1 (6 bases). The CDR3 is 13 amino acids. V was trimmed by 5 bases and J by 1 base, leaving 8 bases between them. Germline CDR1 reads SGHAT; CDR2 reads FQNNGV. The CDR3 sequence: CASSLDRNTEAFF. The CDR3 nucleotides read TGTGCCAGCAGCCTGGACAGGAACACTGAAGCTTTCTTT. The full variable domain, rest sourced from reference TRBV11-2 and TRBJ1-1, is EAGVAQSPRYKIIEKRQSVAFWCNPISGHATLYWYQQILGQGPKLLIQFQNNGVVDDSQLPKDRFSAERLKGVDSTLKIQPAKLEDSAVYLCASSLDRNTEAFFGQGTRLTVV.

In its sample, this clone was seen a few times. The V call is TRBV28, the J call TRBJ1-2; tentatively, D is TRBD1 (5 bases). Germline V CDR1 and CDR2: MDHEN, SYDVKM. The V gene lost 4 bases and the J gene lost 6 bases, with 12 bases spanning the gap. The CDR3 has 13 amino acids. This CDR3 is CASSSVDSNGYTF. The CDR3, as DNA: TGTGCCAGCAGTTCCGTCGACAGTAATGGCTACACCTTC.

The chain recombines TRBV2 with TRBJ2-1, with D maybe TRBD2 (5 bases). The CDR3 extends over 13 amino acids. Trimming shortened V by 5 bases and J by 7 bases, and 12 bases separated the two germline ends. Germline V gene data show CDR1 as SNHLY and CDR2 as FYNNEI. The CDR3 DNA sequence: TGTGCCAGCAGTACGGACTGGGGAAATGAGCAGTTCTTC. It encodes CASSTDWGNEQFF.

Note on this clone: A clone one base away is much larger, so this may be a read error. In the same sample, other DNA sequences code for this CDR3. V is TRBV4-1 and J is TRBJ2-5; 9 bases match TRBD2. The CDR3 has 13 amino acids. Germline V gene sequence: CDR1 MGHRA, CDR2 YSYEKL. CDR3 amino acids: CASAGGYQETQYF. CDR3 nucleotide sequence: TGCGCCAGCGCGGGGGGGTACCAAGAAACCCAGTACTTC.

This rearrangement joins TRBV6-5 to TRBJ1-4; TRBD1 agrees at 10 bases. The germline gives CDR1 MNHEY, CDR2 SVGAGI. The CDR3 spans 15 residues. J was trimmed by 8 bases and V by 4 bases; bases with no gene match: 7. The CDR3 loop reads CASSFRQGAWEKLFF. CDR3 coding DNA: TGTGCCAGCAGTTTTCGACAGGGGGCATGGGAAAAACTGTTTTTT.

The chain uses TRBV7-2 and TRBJ1-5; D not certain. Germline-derived CDR1 and CDR2 are SGHTA and FQGNSA. The CDR3 is 15 residues long. The V and J ends lost 1 base and 2 bases respectively, with 9 bases between them. CDR3 in DNA: TGTGCCAGCAGCTTAGGAGGGTCGGGCAATCAGCCCCAGCATTTT. Protein product: CASSLGGSGNQPQHF.

This chain connects TRBV28 to TRBJ1-1, with 8 bases that match TRBD1. This CDR3 spans 15 amino acids. Germline V gene data show CDR1 as MDHEN and CDR2 as SYDVKM. V lost 5 bases and J lost 3; bases outside the gene matches: 8. The CDR3 DNA reads as TGTGCCAGCAGTACCACCAGGGGGCCGGACACTGAAGCTTTCTTT. It encodes CASSTTRGPDTEAFF.

A few counts support this clone. The chain couples TRBV10-3 to TRBJ2-2; tentatively, D is TRBD2 (5 bases). This CDR3 has 15 amino acids. Germline V gene data show CDR1 as ENHRY and CDR2 as SYGVKD. V was shortened by 2 bases and J by 0 bases, with 7 bases between the two germline ends. Written as DNA, the CDR3 is TGTGCCATCAGTGAGCGGGGAACGAACACCGGGGAGCTGTTTTTT. This translates into CAISERGTNTGELFF.

This sequence joins TRBV19 and TRBJ1-2; 7 nucleotides match TRBD1. J gave up 6 bases and V 6 bases, and 7 bases lay outside the gene matches. Germline assignment: CDR1 LNHDA and CDR2 SQIVND (reference sequence). The CDR3 has 13 amino acids. The CDR3 bases are TGTGCCAGTAGAAGACAGGGAGGCGATGGCTACACCTTC. Its translation is CASRRQGGDGYTF.

This clone was observed a handful of times. This chain links TRBV11-3 with TRBJ2-3, with D unclear. The CDR3 consists of 13 residues. Between the trimmed V and J ends, which lost 0 bases and 6 bases, there was a span of 7 bases. Germline values: CDR1 SGHNT, CDR2 YENEEA. CDR3 in DNA: TGTGCCAGCAGCTTAGATCCCGGGGATACGCAGTATTTT. It encodes CASSLDPGDTQYF.

The CDR3 here is CASSYGERSKYEQFF. CDR3 nucleotides: TGTGCCAGCAGTTATGGTGAGCGGAGTAAATATGAGCAGTTCTTC. V gene TRBV6-5 combines with J gene TRBJ2-1, with a possible D match to TRBD2 (5 bases). The V end was cut by 3 bases, the J end by 8 bases, with 17 bases between. Germline V gene data show CDR1 as MNHEY and CDR2 as SVGAGI. The CDR3 totals 15 residues.

As concerns this clone: The sample holds other DNA sequences that translate to the same CDR3. The chain employs TRBV7-3 and TRBJ2-2, with a tentative D call TRBD2 (5 bases). Germline CDR1 is SGHTA and CDR2 is FQGTGA. Trimming removed 5 bases at V and 5 bases at J, with 12 bases between. This CDR3 region has 14 residues. CDR3 loop: CASSPSGSTGELFF. Here the CDR3 DNA reads TGTGCCAGCAGCCCGTCGGGAAGTACCGGGGAGCTGTTTTTT.

The rearrangement links TRBV30 to TRBJ1-5; 9 nucleotides align to TRBD1. Germline CDR1 GTSNPN, CDR2 SVGIG (reference sequence). This CDR3 is built from 14 residues. V lost 4 bases and J lost 3; bases outside the gene matches: 4. The CDR3 nucleotides are TGTGCCTGGACGACAGGGGGTTACAATCAGCCCCAGCATTTT. Translating gives CAWTTGGYNQPQHF.

This rearrangement joins TRBV12-5 to TRBJ2-7, with D unclear. From germline, CDR1 is LGHNT and CDR2 FRNRAP. CDR3 length: 13 residues. The chain's CDR3 is CVKPGGSSYEQYF. CDR3 in DNA: TGTGTTAAGCCGGGTGGAAGCTCCTACGAGCAGTACTTC.

The gene calls are TRBV4-1 and TRBJ2-7; the match to TRBD1 covers 7 bases. After removal of 0 bases from V and 7 bases from J, the junction contained 6 bases not matched to a gene. Germline V gene sequence: CDR1 MGHRA, CDR2 YSYEKL. This CDR3 spans 14 amino acids. For the CDR3, the DNA is TGCGCCAGCAGCCAAGAGCAGACAGGGCTGGAGCAGTACTTC. Its protein is CASSQEQTGLEQYF.

This clone was seen more than once but under ten times. The chain combines TRBV7-3 with TRBJ1-2; TRBD1 matches 9 bases. V was pared by 4 bases and J by 7 bases, with 10 bases of the junction left unmatched. The CDR3 totals 15 residues. Germline V gene lookup returns CDR1 SGHTA and CDR2 FQGTGA. The CDR3, as DNA: TGTGCCAGCAGCTCCGGGACAGGGAGGTCTCGTGGCTACACCTTC. Its translation is CASSSGTGRSRGYTF.

The chain has TRBV6-1 and TRBJ2-4; the match to TRBD2 covers 15 bases. The CDR3 length is 17 residues. The germline gives CDR1 MNHNS, CDR2 SASEGT. V shed 4 bases and J 4 bases; nucleotides not matched to a gene: 5. Written as DNA, the CDR3 is TGTGCCAGCAGTGGAACCGGGACTAGCGGGGGGAAAAACATTCAGTACTTC. Residues: CASSGTGTSGGKNIQYF.

The chain joins TRBV2 to TRBJ1-2, with a weak D call TRBD1 (5 bases). This CDR3 contains 13 residues. Germline assignment: CDR1 SNHLY and CDR2 FYNNEI. Trimming pared 4 bases from V and 8 bases from J, leaving 14 bases between. The CDR3 loop is CASSGGRAGGYTF. In DNA form, the CDR3 reads TGTGCCAGCAGTGGAGGCAGGGCGGGAGGCTACACCTTC.

The V call is TRBV6-2 or TRBV6-3, the J call TRBJ1-6; 7 nucleotides line up with TRBD1. Looked up from germline, CDR1 is MNHEY and CDR2 is SVGEGT. After removal of 6 bases from V and 2 bases from J, the junction contained 10 bases not matched to a gene. CDR3 length: 17 amino acids. CDR3 in DNA: TGTGCCAGCAGCGAACAGGGGCAGTTCACCTATAATTCACCCCTCCACTTT. Encoded protein: CASSEQGQFTYNSPLHF.

This chain links TRBV4-3 with TRBJ2-1, with 8 bases aligning to TRBD2. Germline V gives CDR1 LGHNA, CDR2 YSLEER. Trimming cost V 0 bases and J 9 bases; bases outside gene matches: 7. The CDR3 length is 15 residues. CDR3 DNA: TGCGCCAGCAGCCAAGAACGAGCGGGAGAGTGTGAGCAGTTCTTC. It yields the protein CASSQERAGECEQFF.

This clone was counted once. The CDR3 nucleotides read TGTGCCAGCAGTAAGAACGGACAGGGGCTGATCACAGATACGCAGTATTTT. Translated, it gives CASSKNGQGLITDTQYF. The chain is built from TRBV25-1 and TRBJ2-3; 9 nucleotides align to TRBD1. The CDR3 has 17 residues. Germline trimming cut 5 bases from V and 2 bases from J; bases unmatched to any gene: 11. The germline CDR1 and CDR2 sequences are MGHDK and SYGVNS.